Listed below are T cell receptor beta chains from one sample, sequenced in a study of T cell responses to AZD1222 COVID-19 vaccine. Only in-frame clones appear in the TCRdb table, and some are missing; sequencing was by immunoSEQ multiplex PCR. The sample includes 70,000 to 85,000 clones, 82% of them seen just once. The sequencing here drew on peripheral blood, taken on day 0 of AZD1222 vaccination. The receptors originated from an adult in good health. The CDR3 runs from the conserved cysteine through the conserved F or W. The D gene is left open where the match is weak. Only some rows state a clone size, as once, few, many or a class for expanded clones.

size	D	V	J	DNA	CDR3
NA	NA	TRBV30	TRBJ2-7	TGTGCCTGGAGCTGGGCGGGTTACGAGCAGTACTTC	CAWSWAGYEQYF
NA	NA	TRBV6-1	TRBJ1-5	TGTGCCAGCAGTGGGAGGAGCGGGGATTCGGGCAATCAGCCCCAGCATTTT	CASSGRSGDSGNQPQHF
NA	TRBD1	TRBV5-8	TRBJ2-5	TGTGCCAGCAGCTGGAGGCGGACAGGGGAAGAGACCCAGTACTTC	CASSWRRTGEETQYF
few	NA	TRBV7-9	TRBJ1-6	TGTGCCAGCAGTCGGGACCGGAGCTCCTATAATTCACCCCTCCACTTT	CASSRDRSSYNSPLHF
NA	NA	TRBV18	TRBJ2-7	TGTGCCAGCTCACCAGAGACTACCCTGCCCTACGAGCAGTACTTC	CASSPETTLPYEQYF
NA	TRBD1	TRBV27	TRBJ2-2	TGTGCCAGCAGTTTTAAGGGGGCGAGCACCGGGGAGCTGTTTTTT	CASSFKGASTGELFF
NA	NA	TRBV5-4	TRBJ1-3	TGTGCCAGCAGCACCTTTCGGGGGTCTGGAAACACCATATATTTT	CASSTFRGSGNTIYF
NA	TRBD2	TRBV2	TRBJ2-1	TGTGCCAGCAGTGAAGCTGAGGGCGGGGGGCAGTTCTTC	CASSEAEGGGQFF
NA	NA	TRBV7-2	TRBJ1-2	TGTGCCAGCAGCTTAGCTCCCCCCGACAGGAATGGCTACACCTTC	CASSLAPPDRNGYTF
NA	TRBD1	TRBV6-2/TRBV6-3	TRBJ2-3	TGTGCCAGCAGTTCCCCACGACAGGGAGGCACAGATACGCAGTATTTT	CASSSPRQGGTDTQYF
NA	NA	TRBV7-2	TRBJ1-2	TGTGCCAGCAGCCCCGGATTCGACTCCTATGGCTACACCTTC	CASSPGFDSYGYTF
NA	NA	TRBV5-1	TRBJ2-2	TGCGCCAGCAGCTTGGTGGGGACCGGGGAGCTGTTTTTT	CASSLVGTGELFF
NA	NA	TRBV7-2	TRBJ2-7	TGTGCCAGCAGCTTGGGGCGGGACTACGAGCAGTACTTC	CASSLGRDYEQYF
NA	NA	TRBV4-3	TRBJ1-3	TGCGCCAGCAGCCAAGATTGGAGCTCTGGAAACACCATATATTTT	CASSQDWSSGNTIYF
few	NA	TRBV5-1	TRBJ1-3	TGCGCCAGCAGCTTGGAGGGCGGTGGGGCGTCTGGAAACACCATATATTTT	CASSLEGGGASGNTIYF
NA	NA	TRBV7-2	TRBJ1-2	TGTGCCAGCAGCACGCCGGCGGCAGGGTGGGTGGATGGCTACACCTTC	CASSTPAAGWVDGYTF
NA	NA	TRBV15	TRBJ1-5	TGTGCCACCAGCGAAGAACAGAGCAATCAGCCCCAGCATTTT	CATSEEQSNQPQHF
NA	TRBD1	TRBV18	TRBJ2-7	TGTGCCAGCTCACCACCCGGGGGACAGGGACTGGTCGAGCAGTACTTC	CASSPPGGQGLVEQYF
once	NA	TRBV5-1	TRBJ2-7	TGCGCCAGCAGCTTCGACGGGGGGCATAACGAGCAGTACTTC	CASSFDGGHNEQYF
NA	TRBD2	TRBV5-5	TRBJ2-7	TGTGCCAGCAGCTACATAGCGGGAGACTCAGGGCAGTACTTC	CASSYIAGDSGQYF
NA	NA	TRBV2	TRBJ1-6	TGTGCCAGCAGGGGGATTCTAAATTCACCCCTCCACTTT	CASRGILNSPLHF
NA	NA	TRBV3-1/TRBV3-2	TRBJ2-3	TGTGCCAGCAGCGGCGACGAATCAGATACGCAGTATTTT	CASSGDESDTQYF
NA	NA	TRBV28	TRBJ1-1	TGTGCCAGCAAGGGAAACACTGAAGCTTTCTTT	CASKGNTEAFF
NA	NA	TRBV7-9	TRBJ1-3	TGTGCCAGCAGCTTAGGGAACACCATATATTTT	CASSLGNTIYF
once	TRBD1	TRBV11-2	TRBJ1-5	TGTGCCAGCAGCCTAACAGGGGTTCAGCCCCAGCATTTT	CASSLTGVQPQHF
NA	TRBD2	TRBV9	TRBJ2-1	TGTGCCAGCAGCGCCGGAGTCGGGCTGATCCTGGGGGAGGGGCAGTTCTTC	CASSAGVGLILGEGQFF
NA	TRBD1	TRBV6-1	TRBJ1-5	TGTGCCAGCAGTGCCGTACAGGGGGCGGGCAATCAGCCCCAGCATTTT	CASSAVQGAGNQPQHF
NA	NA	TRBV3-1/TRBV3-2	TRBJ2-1	TGTGCCAGCAGCCTCGCCCAGGGCGGACTCGGAAATAGGGGGCAGTTCTTC	CASSLAQGGLGNRGQFF
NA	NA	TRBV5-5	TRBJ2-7	TGTGCCAGCAGCTCTTCAGGGACCCCCTACTACGAGCAGTACTTC	CASSSSGTPYYEQYF
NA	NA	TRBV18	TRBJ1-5	TGTGCCAGCTCACCGGGTCAGGGGATGGGGCAGCCCCAGCATTTT	CASSPGQGMGQPQHF
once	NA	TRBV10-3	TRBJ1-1	TGTGCCATCAGCGTTAGCAGCGGGAACACTGAAGCTTTCTTT	CAISVSSGNTEAFF
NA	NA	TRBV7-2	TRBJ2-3	TGTGCCAGCAGCTTAGGGGGGGCGACAGATACGCAGTATTTT	CASSLGGATDTQYF
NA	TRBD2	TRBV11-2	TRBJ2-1	TGTGCCAGCAGGGCCGGGGTTGGTGGTAGCGGGAACAATGAGCAGTTCTTC	CASRAGVGGSGNNEQFF
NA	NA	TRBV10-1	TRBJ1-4	TGCGCCAGCAGTGAGAACTTAGATGAAAAACTGTTTTTT	CASSENLDEKLFF
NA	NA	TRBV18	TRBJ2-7	TGTGCCAGCTCCCCAGGACTCGCCTACGAGCAGTACTTC	CASSPGLAYEQYF
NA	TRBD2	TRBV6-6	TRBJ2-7	TGTGCCAGCAGCATTAGCGGGAGTACCTACGAGCAGTACTTC	CASSISGSTYEQYF
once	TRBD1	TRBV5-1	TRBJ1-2	TGCGCCAGCAGCTTGACAGGGGGTCCCGATGGCTACACCTTC	CASSLTGGPDGYTF
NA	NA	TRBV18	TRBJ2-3	TGTGCCAGCTCATTTTTTATCGGGAGAGAGGATACGCAGTATTTT	CASSFFIGREDTQYF
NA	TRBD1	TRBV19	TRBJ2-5	TGTGCCAGTAGTACTGGACAGGGTATAAGGGAAGAGACCCAGTACTTC	CASSTGQGIREETQYF
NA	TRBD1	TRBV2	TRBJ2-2	TGTGCCAGCACCCGGGACAGGAACACCGGGGAGCTGTTTTTT	CASTRDRNTGELFF
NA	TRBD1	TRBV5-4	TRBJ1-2	TGTGCCAGCAGCTTGGACAGGGGGCGTGATGGCTACACCTTC	CASSLDRGRDGYTF
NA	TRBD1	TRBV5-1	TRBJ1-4	TGCGCCAGCAGCGCACGCTTCCAGGGGGCCGGTAATGAAAAACTGTTTTTT	CASSARFQGAGNEKLFF
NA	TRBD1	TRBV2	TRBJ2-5	TGTGCCAGCAGGAGGGACAGCGAGACCCAGTACTTC	CASRRDSETQYF